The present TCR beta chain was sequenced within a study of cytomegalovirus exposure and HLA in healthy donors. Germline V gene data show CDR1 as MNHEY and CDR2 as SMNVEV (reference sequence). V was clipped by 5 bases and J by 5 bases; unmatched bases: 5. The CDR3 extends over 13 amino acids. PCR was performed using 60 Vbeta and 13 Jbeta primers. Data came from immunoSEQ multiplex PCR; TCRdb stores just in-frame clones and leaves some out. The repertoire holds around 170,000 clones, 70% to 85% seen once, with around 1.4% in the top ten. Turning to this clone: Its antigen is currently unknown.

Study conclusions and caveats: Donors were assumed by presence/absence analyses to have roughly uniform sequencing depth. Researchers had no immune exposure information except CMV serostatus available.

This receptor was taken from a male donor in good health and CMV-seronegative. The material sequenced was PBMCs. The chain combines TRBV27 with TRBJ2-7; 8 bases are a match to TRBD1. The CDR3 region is CASSLWTGNEQYF. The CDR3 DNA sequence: TGTGCCAGCAGTCTATGGACAGGGAACGAGCAGTACTTC.